This T cell receptor beta chain is drawn from a study of T cells in Graves' hyperthyroidism and ophthalmopathy. Authors of the study amplified TCR beta CDR3 regions from RNA transcripts. The TCR CDR3 first-round RT-PCR relied on the HTBI primer set. MiXCR was run by TCRdb on the multiplex PCR reads, yielding one entry per CDR3 protein. The sample holds hundreds of thousands of distinct CDR3 sequences; 14% are singletons and the top ten take approximately 13%. Patients were excluded because of uncontrolled infection, other autoimmune disease, pregnancy or lactation. Every diagnosis used clinical symptoms, serum thyroxine and TRAb, thyroid ultrasound and orbital computed tomography. This clonotype showed up just a few times. Sequencing input: blood. The source of this sequence is a woman in her thirties or forties with Graves' hyperthyroidism.

CDR3 loop: CSANRMTGELFF. CDR3 coding DNA: TGCAGTGCTAACCGGATGACCGGGGAGCTGTTTTTT. This rearrangement joins TRBV20-1 to TRBJ2-2; D is undetermined. V was cut by 4 bases and J by 5 bases, with 8 bases left in between. CDR1 DFQATT and CDR2 SNEGSKA come from the germline V gene (reference sequence). There are 12 residues in the CDR3.